The 25 T cell receptor beta chains below come from one sample, sequenced in a study of blood T cell repertoires in COVID-19. Sequencing used immunoSEQ multiplex PCR; TCRdb keeps in-frame clones, though not all of them. This table holds roughly 380,000 clones, more than 65% found once. Sequenced: peripheral blood. These receptor sequences come from a human donor with acute or convalescent COVID-19. The donor label of this sample is uncertain.

The chain joins TRBV7-8 to TRBJ1-5; TRBD1 matches at 8 bases. Germline CDR1 is SGHVS and CDR2 is FQNEAQ. V lost 5 bases and J lost 6; bases outside the gene matches: 6. This CDR3 spans 14 amino acids. This chain's CDR3 is CASSPNRGVQPQHF. CDR3 nucleotide sequence: TGTGCCAGCAGCCCAAACAGGGGGGTTCAGCCCCAGCATTTT.

The gene calls are TRBV4-2 and TRBJ2-4; D may be TRBD2 (6 bases). Germline V lookup: CDR1 LGHNA, CDR2 YNFKEQ. The CDR3 loop spans 14 amino acids. V gave up 0 bases and J gave up 8 bases, with 11 bases separating them. The CDR3 reads CASSQDTGGDIQYF. The CDR3, as DNA: TGTGCCAGCAGCCAAGATACCGGAGGGGACATTCAGTACTTC.

V is TRBV18 and J is TRBJ2-5, with 7 bases that match TRBD1. The CDR3 has 13 amino acids. Germline V gives CDR1 KGHSH, CDR2 LQKENI. V lost 5 bases, J lost 2 bases, and 2 bases stayed unmatched. The CDR3 DNA follows: TGTGCCAGCTCAGCGGACAGGCAAGAGACCCAGTACTTC. Translating gives CASSADRQETQYF.

The gene calls are TRBV29-1 and TRBJ1-2; 7 bases are a match to TRBD1. Germline V gives CDR1 SQVTM, CDR2 ANQGSEA. Trimming cost V 6 bases and J 5 bases; bases outside gene matches: 9. This CDR3 has 13 amino acids. CDR3 nucleotides: TGCAGCGTGAATAACAGGGGAGTATATGGCTACACCTTC. It specifies CSVNNRGVYGYTF.

This chain uses TRBV7-2 with TRBJ2-7; perhaps TRBD1 as D (6 bases). The V end lost 1 base, the J end lost 1 base, and 11 bases lay between the germline ends. The CDR3 runs to 15 residues. Per germline, CDR1 SGHTA and CDR2 FQGNSA. This CDR3 is CASSLVLDRSYEQYF. CDR3 DNA sequence: TGTGCCAGCAGCTTAGTTCTGGACAGATCCTACGAGCAGTACTTC.

The V call is TRBV18, the J call TRBJ1-3; D remains unclear. This CDR3 contains 14 residues. The V gene lost 2 bases and the J gene lost 0 bases, with 5 bases spanning the gap. The germline V gene has CDR1 KGHSH and CDR2 LQKENI. CDR3: CASSPEHSGNTIYF. In DNA form, the CDR3 reads TGTGCCAGCTCACCAGAACACTCTGGAAACACCATATATTTT.

Concerning this clone itself: The same CDR3 is also encoded by other DNA sequences in this sample. This sequence joins TRBV18 and TRBJ1-2; 7 bases match TRBD1. Trimming cost V 4 bases and J 1 base; bases outside gene matches: 3. This CDR3 contains 14 residues. From germline, CDR1 is KGHSH and CDR2 LQKENI. The CDR3 coding sequence is TGTGCCAGCTCACTAGGGGGCCGTAACTATGGCTACACCTTC. This codes for CASSLGGRNYGYTF.

The rearrangement links TRBV7-9 to TRBJ1-1; perhaps TRBD1 as D (5 bases). The CDR3 consists of 17 residues. Germline values: CDR1 SEHNR, CDR2 FQNEAQ (reference sequence). Trimming shortened V by 4 bases and J by 3 bases, and 21 bases separated the two germline ends. The CDR3 region is CASSSPPGVNPHTEAFF. CDR3 bases: TGTGCCAGCAGCTCCCCCCCGGGGGTTAACCCCCACACTGAAGCTTTCTTT.

The chain has TRBV27 and TRBJ2-1; 15 bases fit TRBD2. The J segment lost 7 bases and the V segment lost 1 base, leaving 5 bases of the junction unmatched. The V gene's germline CDR1 is MNHEY and CDR2 SMNVEV (reference sequence). The CDR3 consists of 17 residues. DNA of the CDR3: TGTGCCAGCAGTTTATTCGGACTAGCGGGAGGGCGGAATGAGCAGTTCTTC. Its translation: CASSLFGLAGGRNEQFF.

The chain couples TRBV19 to TRBJ2-5, with 8 bases lining up with TRBD1. Germline V gene lookup returns CDR1 LNHDA and CDR2 SQIVND (reference sequence). This CDR3 is built from 18 residues. The J segment lost 4 bases and the V segment lost 1 base, leaving 14 bases of the junction unmatched. The DNA of the CDR3 is TGTGCCAGTAGTATAGGGACAGGGAGTAATTCTGCGGGAGAGACCCAGTACTTC. Its protein product is CASSIGTGSNSAGETQYF.

V is TRBV19 and J is TRBJ2-7, with 8 nucleotides matching TRBD2. Germline-derived CDR1 and CDR2 are LNHDA and SQIVND (reference sequence). J was trimmed by 10 bases and V by 5 bases; bases with no gene match: 28. The CDR3 spans 19 residues. This CDR3 is CASSPRTVLHLAGPPHQYF. Written as DNA, the CDR3 is TGTGCCAGTAGTCCGCGGACAGTGCTGCACTTAGCGGGGCCCCCTCATCAGTACTTC. Filled out from reference TRBV19 and TRBJ2-7, the complete variable domain reads DGGITQSPKYLFRKEGQNVTLSCEQNLNHDAMYWYRQDPGQGLRLIYYSQIVNDFQKGDIAEGYSVSREKKESFPLTVTSAQKNPTAFYLCASSPRTVLHLAGPPHQYFGPGTRLTVT.

The chain links TRBV23-1 to TRBJ2-2; tentatively, D is TRBD2 (6 bases). TRBV23-1 falls under the ORF class, with uncertain function. The V end was cut by 4 bases, the J end by 5 bases, with 14 bases between. CDR3 length equals 15 residues. DNA of the CDR3: TGCGCCAGCAGTCCCGCGGGGCGGGATACCGGGGAGCTGTTTTTT. Translated: CASSPAGRDTGELFF.

This clone was detected a few times. The gene calls are TRBV6-5 and TRBJ2-5, with D hard to call. Looked up from germline, CDR1 is MNHEY and CDR2 is SVGAGI. This CDR3 contains 13 residues. V lost 5 bases to trimming and J lost 4 bases, with 11 bases between them. The CDR3 is CASSTRLRETQYF. The CDR3 DNA is TGTGCCAGCAGTACCAGACTCAGAGAGACCCAGTACTTC.

This chain connects TRBV30 to TRBJ2-1; perhaps TRBD2 as D (7 bases). Looked up from germline, CDR1 is GTSNPN and CDR2 is SVGIG (reference sequence). The CDR3 is 18 residues long. Trimming removed 3 bases from V and 1 base from J, with 22 bases in between. CDR3 amino acids: CAWRGGTRPTLSYNEQFF. The CDR3 DNA follows: TGTGCCTGGAGGGGGGGGACAAGGCCCACCCTTTCCTACAATGAGCAGTTCTTC.

J is TRBJ1-1 and V is TRBV2; D uncertain. Germline CDR1 reads SNHLY; CDR2 reads FYNNEI. V lost 4 bases and J 0 bases, leaving 12 bases between the germline ends. CDR3 size: 15 residues. The chain's CDR3 is CASSGQVFMNTEAFF. In nucleotides, the CDR3 is TGTGCCAGCAGTGGGCAAGTTTTTATGAACACTGAAGCTTTCTTT.

This clone was seen more than once but under ten times. V gene TRBV30 combines with J gene TRBJ1-2, with TRBD1 identical over 8 bases. With 2 bases clipped from V and 8 bases from J, the junction kept 16 bases outside the gene matches. The CDR3 sequence is 16 residues long. The germline CDR1 and CDR2 sequences are GTSNPN and SVGIG (reference sequence). The chain's CDR3 is CAWSRPGQERADGYTF. The CDR3 DNA follows: TGTGCCTGGAGTCGACCGGGACAGGAACGGGCCGACGGCTACACCTTC. Filled out from reference TRBV30 and TRBJ1-2, the complete variable domain reads SQTIHQWPATLVQPVGSPLSLECTVEGTSNPNLYWYRQAAGRGLQLLFYSVGIGQISSEVPQNLSASRPQDRQFILSSKKLLLSDSGFYLCAWSRPGQERADGYTFGSGTRLTVV.

The rearrangement uses TRBV5-1 and TRBJ2-1; 10 bases map to TRBD1. V lost 7 bases to trimming and J lost 8 bases; unmatched junction nucleotides: 9. The CDR3 length is 14 residues. Germline loops: CDR1 SGHRS, CDR2 YFSETQ. The CDR3 reads CASHRTGGMDEQFF. CDR3 nucleotides: TGCGCCAGCCACCGGACAGGGGGTATGGATGAGCAGTTCTTC.

V is TRBV7-7 and J is TRBJ2-3; 9 positions agree with TRBD2. J was trimmed by 6 bases and V by 1 base; bases with no gene match: 5. Germline V gene lookup returns CDR1 SSHAT and CDR2 FNYEAQ (reference sequence). The CDR3 contains 15 residues. The DNA for the CDR3 is TGTGCCAGCAGCTTAGGGGTAGCGGGAGTGGATACGCAGTATTTT. This translates into CASSLGVAGVDTQYF.

The rearrangement uses TRBV6-1 and TRBJ2-5, with D possibly TRBD2 on 6 matching bases. Trimming removed 5 bases at V and 5 bases at J, with 21 bases between. Per germline, CDR1 MNHNS and CDR2 SASEGT. This CDR3 contains 16 residues. For the CDR3, the DNA is TGTGCCAGCAGTCAAGGGAGACTGAGGGCGGGGGAGACCCAGTACTTC. It specifies CASSQGRLRAGETQYF.

The genes are TRBV30 and TRBJ2-7, with a tentative D call TRBD2 (5 bases). This CDR3 has 15 amino acids. Germline V gene data show CDR1 as GTSNPN and CDR2 as SVGIG (reference sequence). Trimming cost V 4 bases and J 2 bases, with 18 bases left between them. CDR3: CAWIDIEGRAYEQYF. CDR3 coding DNA: TGTGCCTGGATTGACATCGAGGGAAGGGCCTACGAGCAGTACTTC.

The rearrangement uses TRBV18 and TRBJ1-1; D perhaps matches TRBD1 (6 bases). Germline CDR1 is KGHSH and CDR2 is LQKENI. CDR3 length: 14 residues. V shed 6 bases and J shed 0 bases, with 11 bases lying between them. Here the CDR3 reads CASSSGHLNTEAFF. For the CDR3, the DNA is TGTGCCAGCTCGTCGGGACACCTGAACACTGAAGCTTTCTTT.

The rearrangement links TRBV30 to TRBJ2-7; D is possibly TRBD1 (6 bases). The V gene's germline CDR1 is GTSNPN and CDR2 SVGIG (reference sequence). There are 13 residues in the CDR3. The ends were cut back, 2 bases at V and 0 bases at J, with 8 bases in the middle. Written as DNA, the CDR3 is TGTGCCTGGAGTCTGGGGGCCTCCTACGAGCAGTACTTC. Encoded protein: CAWSLGASYEQYF.

J is TRBJ2-5 and V is TRBV6-6; D is uncertain. The CDR3 has 11 amino acids. Germline CDR1 is MNHNY and CDR2 is SVGAGI (reference sequence). The germline V and J ends were trimmed by 4 bases and 4 bases, with 4 bases remaining between them. In DNA, the CDR3 is TGTGCCAGCAGTTTCGGAGAGACCCAGTACTTC. Amino acid sequence: CASSFGETQYF.

This clone has only one observation. This chain connects TRBV4-1 to TRBJ2-1, with 9 nucleotides matching TRBD2. The CDR3 totals 20 residues. V lost 1 base and J lost 1; bases outside the gene matches: 14. The germline V gene has CDR1 MGHRA and CDR2 YSYEKL. CDR3 protein: CASSQGAVTSGSISYNEQFF. DNA for the CDR3: TGCGCCAGCAGCCAAGGGGCCGTGACTAGCGGCTCCATTTCCTACAATGAGCAGTTCTTC.

The V gene is TRBV27, the J gene TRBJ1-4; 7 bases agree with TRBD1. The CDR3 contains 15 residues. CDR1 MNHEY and CDR2 SMNVEV come from the germline V gene (reference sequence). The V gene end was trimmed by 6 bases and the J gene end by 4 bases; junction bases not matched to a gene: 8. This chain's CDR3 is CASRRQGAVNEKLFF. CDR3 coding DNA: TGTGCCAGCAGGCGACAGGGTGCTGTTAATGAAAAACTGTTTTTT.